These 22 T cell receptor beta chains share one sample of origin, sequenced in a study of beta chain features in type 1 diabetes. No cognate antigen is known for these TCRs. Expressed TCRB transcripts were sequenced, since all the RNA that had been isolated was reverse transcribed. The repertoire was sequenced with immunoSEQ multiplex PCR; TCRdb's copy has only in-frame clones and lacks some. In the table there are about 230,000 clones, roughly 16% of which are singletons. Study-wide results and caveats: Type 1 diabetes patients had moderately but significantly shorter TCRB CDR3s in all four CD4+ subsets.

The source material was naive CD4+ T cells from blood. All receptors derive from a man aged 25-45 years with type 1 diabetes.

The rearrangement joins TRBV29-1 to TRBJ1-2; the D gene is possibly TRBD1 (5 bases). Trimming shortened V by 8 bases and J by 6 bases, and 13 bases separated the two germline ends. The CDR3 is made up of 11 amino acids. Germline CDR1 SQVTM, CDR2 ANQGSEA. The CDR3 loop is CSLEPGDGYTF. CDR3 in DNA: TGCAGCCTGGAACCGGGGGATGGCTACACCTTC. The complete variable domain, with remaining parts taken from reference TRBV29-1 and TRBJ1-2, reads SAVISQKPSRDICQRGTSLTIQCQVDSQVTMMFWYRQQPGQSLTLIATANQGSEATYESGFVIDKFPISRPNLTFSTLTVSNMSPEDSSIYLCSLEPGDGYTFGSGTRLTVV.

This clone was seen a handful of times. V gene TRBV7-2 combines with J gene TRBJ2-1; D remains unclear. V gave up 3 bases and J gave up 5 bases, with 11 bases separating them. This CDR3 is 14 amino acids long. CDR1 and CDR2 (germline): SGHTA, FQGNSA. The CDR3 DNA reads TGTGCCAGCAGCTTCCAGACTGGGGACAATGAGCAGTTCTTC. Its translation: CASSFQTGDNEQFF.

This clone was seen a handful of times. The chain carries TRBV6-6 and TRBJ1-5; D might be TRBD1 (5 bases). The CDR3 totals 15 residues. Germline V gives CDR1 MNHNY, CDR2 SVGAGI (reference sequence). Trimming stripped 0 bases from V and 3 bases from J, with 9 bases between. The CDR3 DNA is TGTGCCAGCAGTTACTCGGGGCAGACCAATCAGCCCCAGCATTTT. It translates to CASSYSGQTNQPQHF.

This clone was recorded a few times. The rearrangement links TRBV7-2 to TRBJ1-4; D is possibly TRBD1 (6 bases). V dropped 6 bases and J dropped 4 bases, with 12 bases sitting between them. This CDR3 contains 14 residues. Germline V gives CDR1 SGHTA, CDR2 FQGNSA. DNA for the CDR3: TGTGCCAGCAGTAACAGGGCCGATAATGAAAAACTGTTTTTT. This gives the protein CASSNRADNEKLFF.

CDR3 amino acids: CAGTSDPTETQYF. The CDR3 DNA reads as TGTGCCGGCACCTCTGACCCGACAGAGACCCAGTACTTC. The chain is built from TRBV6-6 and TRBJ2-5; no definite D call. CDR1 and CDR2 (germline): MNHNY, SVGAGI (reference sequence). This CDR3 region has 13 residues. V shed 11 bases and J shed 4 bases, with 17 bases lying between them.

This chain connects TRBV9 to TRBJ1-2; D is perhaps TRBD1 (5 bases). This CDR3 is 14 amino acids long. Per germline, CDR1 SGDLS and CDR2 YYNGEE. V lost 0 bases to trimming and J lost 6 bases, with 12 bases between them. CDR3 in DNA: TGTGCCAGCAGCGTAGCTACAGGTGGCGATGGCTACACCTTC. As protein: CASSVATGGDGYTF.

This clone appeared a few times. The rearrangement uses TRBV5-6 and TRBJ2-7; TRBD1 matches at 7 bases. The CDR3 totals 13 residues. The ends lost 6 bases at V and 5 bases at J; junction bases unmatched: 8. Per the germline V gene, CDR1 is SGHDT and CDR2 is YYEEEE. This CDR3 is CASTNRGQDEQYF. CDR3 DNA: TGTGCCAGCACGAACAGGGGCCAGGACGAGCAGTACTTC.

This clone was found a few times. This chain connects TRBV10-3 to TRBJ2-7; D not resolved. From germline, CDR1 is ENHRY and CDR2 SYGVKD. V was cut by 2 bases and J by 2 bases, with 10 bases left in between. The CDR3 totals 14 residues. The CDR3 DNA follows: TGTGCCATCAGTGAGGAGGCAGAGCCCTACGAGCAGTACTTC. As protein: CAISEEAEPYEQYF.

J is TRBJ2-1 and V is TRBV19; weak D call: TRBD1 (5 bases). Looked up from germline, CDR1 is LNHDA and CDR2 is SQIVND (reference sequence). The CDR3 is made up of 13 amino acids. Trimming shortened V by 2 bases and J by 9 bases, and 11 bases separated the two germline ends. CDR3 nucleotides: TGTGCCAGTAGTATAAGGGGTGAGAGTGAGCAGTTCTTC. It encodes CASSIRGESEQFF.

This clone was recorded a few times. The rearrangement links TRBV7-9 to TRBJ1-2; no definite D call. Germline V gives CDR1 SEHNR, CDR2 FQNEAQ (reference sequence). V was trimmed by 8 bases and J by 3 bases, leaving 16 bases between them. The length of the CDR3 is 14 residues. Written as DNA, the CDR3 is TGTGCCAGCGTCAGGAATCAAGGAGACTATGGCTACACCTTC. Translation gives CASVRNQGDYGYTF. Looking up the rest from reference TRBV7-9 and TRBJ1-2 gives the full variable domain: DTGVSQNPRHKITKRGQNVTFRCDPISEHNRLYWYRQTLGQGPEFLTYFQNEAQLEKSRLLSDRFSAERPKGSFSTLEIQRTEQGDSAMYLCASVRNQGDYGYTFGSGTRLTVV.

This chain links TRBV9 with TRBJ2-3, with 8 bases aligning to TRBD1. The CDR3 runs 13 residues. CDR1 is SGDLS and CDR2 is YYNGEE in the germline V gene. The ends lost 3 bases at V and 6 bases at J; junction bases unmatched: 3. CDR3 residues: CASSAQGADTQYF. The CDR3 nucleotides read TGTGCCAGCAGCGCTCAGGGGGCGGATACGCAGTATTTT.

The table lists this clone with a few counts. J is TRBJ1-1 and V is TRBV29-1, with D perhaps matching TRBD1 (6 bases). The CDR3 consists of 12 residues. In germline, CDR1 is SQVTM, CDR2 ANQGSEA. V lost 5 bases, J lost 3 bases, and 10 bases lay in between. CDR3 protein: CSVLQGHTEAFF. As DNA, the CDR3 is TGCAGCGTTCTACAGGGTCACACTGAAGCTTTCTTT.

V gene TRBV7-9 combines with J gene TRBJ1-2; D unresolved. The CDR3 extends over 11 amino acids. V was pared by 5 bases and J by 7 bases, with 8 bases between. CDR1 SEHNR and CDR2 FQNEAQ come from the germline V gene (reference sequence). CDR3 nucleotide sequence: TGTGCCAGCAGCCCGGGAAGTGGCTACACCTTC. This translates into CASSPGSGYTF.

The rearrangement links TRBV10-3 to TRBJ2-7; D may be TRBD1 (6 bases). The CDR3 sequence is 13 residues long. Germline CDR1 ENHRY, CDR2 SYGVKD. The germline V and J ends were trimmed by 5 bases and 2 bases, with 10 bases remaining between them. CDR3 residues: CAISRTETYEQYF. As DNA, the CDR3 is TGTGCCATCAGTCGGACAGAAACCTACGAGCAGTACTTC.

The sample holds a few counts of this clone. Other nucleotide sequences in the sample specify the same CDR3. The rearrangement links TRBV29-1 to TRBJ1-4; TRBD1 agrees at 9 bases. V shed 6 bases, J shed 4 bases, and the junction held 0 bases outside the gene matches. CDR1 is SQVTM, CDR2 ANQGSEA, per germline. This CDR3 is built from 12 residues. CDR3 in amino acids: CSVGQGNEKLFF. The CDR3 region has the DNA TGCAGCGTGGGACAGGGTAATGAAAAACTGTTTTTT.

This clone was picked up a small number of times. The chain links TRBV9 to TRBJ1-2, with D maybe TRBD1 (5 bases). The germline V and J ends were trimmed by 0 bases and 4 bases, with 13 bases remaining between them. The CDR3 length is 15 residues. Germline CDR1 and CDR2: SGDLS and YYNGEE. Written as DNA, the CDR3 is TGTGCCAGCAGCGTAGCTGAGGGGTTCACCTATGGCTACACCTTC. Amino acids: CASSVAEGFTYGYTF.

The CDR3: CATTVREGAGEQYF. CDR3 bases: TGTGCCACCACAGTTCGGGAGGGGGCTGGCGAGCAGTACTTC. The chain employs TRBV6-6 and TRBJ2-7; a weak D match, TRBD2 (8 bases). Trimming cost V 10 bases and J 6 bases, with 22 bases left between them. This CDR3 has 14 amino acids. Germline CDR1 is MNHNY and CDR2 is SVGAGI (reference sequence).

The V gene is TRBV28, the J gene TRBJ1-2; D possibly corresponds to TRBD1 (5 bases). CDR3 size: 16 residues. Looked up from germline, CDR1 is MDHEN and CDR2 is SYDVKM. Trimming stripped 6 bases from V and 3 bases from J, with 20 bases between. The CDR3 sequence: CASSQDPGGRDYGYTF. The CDR3 DNA reads TGTGCCAGCAGCCAAGACCCCGGGGGACGGGACTATGGCTACACCTTC.

The chain has TRBV7-3 and TRBJ2-7, with TRBD2 identical over 8 bases. CDR1 SGHTA and CDR2 FQGTGA come from the germline V gene. The junction had 3 bases not matched to a gene; V was cut back by 5 bases and J by 0 bases. The CDR3 is made up of 14 amino acids. The CDR3 loop is CASSPTSGSYEQYF. The CDR3 DNA reads as TGTGCCAGCAGCCCTACTAGCGGCTCCTACGAGCAGTACTTC. The full variable domain, completed using reference TRBV7-3 and TRBJ2-7, is GAGVSQTPSNKVTEKGKYVELRCDPISGHTALYWYRQSLGQGPEFLIYFQGTGAADDSGLPNDRFFAVRPEGSVSTLKIQRTERGDSAVYLCASSPTSGSYEQYFGPGTRLTVT.

In this sample, this clone turned up a few times. This rearrangement joins TRBV10-3 to TRBJ2-3, with 16 bases matching TRBD2. This CDR3 is 18 amino acids long. J lost 0 bases, V lost 5 bases, and 5 bases had no gene match. Germline V CDR1 and CDR2: ENHRY, SYGVKD. CDR3 in DNA: TGTGCCATCAGTCCCGGGACTAGCGGGAGGGGTAGCACAGATACGCAGTATTTT. Amino acid sequence: CAISPGTSGRGSTDTQYF.

The chain joins TRBV9 to TRBJ2-6, with 7 bases matching TRBD1. CDR1 and CDR2 (germline): SGDLS, YYNGEE. CDR3 size: 17 residues. The ends lost 5 bases at V and 0 bases at J; junction bases unmatched: 8. This chain's CDR3 is CASSPRGQSSGANVLTF. CDR3 nucleotides: TGTGCCAGCAGTCCGAGGGGGCAGAGCTCTGGGGCCAACGTCCTGACTTTC.

This clone has just a few counts. The V call is TRBV2, the J call TRBJ2-2; D unclear. There are 10 residues in the CDR3. Germline assignment: CDR1 SNHLY and CDR2 FYNNEI. V lost 6 bases to trimming and J lost 7 bases, with 3 bases between them. The CDR3 DNA follows: TGTGCCAGCAGCTTCGGGGAGCTGTTTTTT. As protein: CASSFGELFF.